This TCR beta chain was found in a study of shared clonotypes between healthy human individuals. Naive CD8 cells comprised CD45RO-negative, CCR7-positively selected cells, excluding terminally differentiated effector memory CD45RA+ cells. Those who donated, Caucasian adults without exception, all lived in Nashville, Tennessee. In the case of this clone: Its specificity is not known. An end of the junction does not agree with germline; a read error may underlie this. This sample also contains other DNA sequences that code for the same CDR3.

The germline CDR1 and CDR2 sequences are PRHDT and FYEKMQ (reference sequence). CDR3 length equals 14 residues. TCRdb keeps only in-frame clones here, not all; method: immunoSEQ multiplex PCR. The sample has a few million clones, 93% seen once. Broader study findings: Across subsets, estimated richness was generally greater for naive than for memory populations. Sorted-subset sequencing, rarefaction showed, was incomplete despite large depth.

The source is a man in his late teens or twenties in good health. Some clones in this sample may be carry-over from other donors' samples. The rearrangement links TRBV13 to TRBJ2-5, with a possible D match to TRBD1 (6 bases). Material: naive CD8+ T cells from PBMCs. Written as DNA, the CDR3 is TGTGCCAGCAGCTTCAGACAGGACCAGGAGACCCAGTACTTC. Its translation is CASSFRQDQETQYF.